The source of this T cell receptor beta chain is a study of tumor-infiltrating lymphocytes in primary liver carcinoma. Study background: The number of productive TCRbeta reads per sample ranged from roughly 3.65 to 7.5 million and was similar across tissue types. Study-level results: The study found a significantly higher top-250-clone fraction in tumors than in blood (p = 0.039). Only about 7.5-25% of top clones appeared in all five tumor regions.

This clonotype has at least ten counts. Its antigen is currently unknown. From 500 ng of total RNA, TCR beta-specific cDNA was reverse-transcribed using a constant-region primer. Sequencing libraries for TCR beta derived from three nested multiplex PCR rounds that used slightly modified ARM-PCR. In the first two PCR rounds, TRBV1-TRBV30 forward primers were paired with a C-beta reverse primer, and each round lasted approximately 9 cycles. TCRdb recomputed calls from the multiplex PCR reads with MiXCR, one row per CDR3 protein. The data show about 78,000 distinct CDR3 sequences, 71% seen once. Each 20-30 mg portion of unsorted bulk tissue served as the source for co-extraction of RNA and DNA. All patients had surgically resected primary liver carcinoma. With V trimmed by 6 bases and J by 7 bases, 12 bases remained unmatched. Germline V gene lookup returns CDR1 MNHNY and CDR2 SVGAGI (reference sequence). The CDR3 is made up of 16 amino acids.

This receptor was obtained from a woman aged 55-69 years with primary liver carcinoma and hepatitis B virus infection. V gene TRBV6-6 combines with J gene TRBJ1-4; 9 bases fit TRBD1. Sequenced: liver tumor tissue from sampling region 4. Indicated subset: tumor region T4, right-lateral pole. The DNA of the CDR3 is TGTGCCAGCAGACAACGGGGTGGGGACAGGGTTGAAAAACTGTTTTTT. Translation gives CASRQRGGDRVEKLFF.